This T cell receptor beta chain was sequenced in a study of cytomegalovirus exposure and HLA in healthy donors. The CDR3 runs to 16 residues. Germline V gene data show CDR1 as SGHRS and CDR2 as YFSETQ. The V and J ends lost 4 bases and 4 bases, in that order; junction bases with no gene match: 8. The PCR was carried out with 60 Vbeta primers and 13 Jbeta primers. Only in-frame clones appear in the TCRdb table, and some are missing; sequencing was by immunoSEQ multiplex PCR. Seen here are approximately 130,000 clones, approximately 87% observed once, and the top ten hold roughly 5%. This clonotype was sampled from a woman in her twenties or thirties in good health and CMV-seronegative. The sample consisted of PBMCs. The J gene is TRBJ1-4, the V gene TRBV5-1; 9 bases agree with TRBD1. CDR3 nucleotides: TGCGCCAGCAGCCGGGGACAGGGCCAGGATAATGAAAAACTGTTTTTT. Encoded protein: CASSRGQGQDNEKLFF.